The 27 T cell receptor beta chains in this list originate from one sample, sequenced in a study of read filtering for tumor transcriptome and immune sequencing (TCRdb year 2020). TCRdb names Illumina HiSeq 4000 as the instrument used. Starting from 400 ng RNA, TCR libraries were constructed with the Immunoverse kit using molecular barcoded adaptors that cover the alpha/delta and beta/gamma chains. TCRdb handled the public reads itself, with Q25 trimming in fastp and clone calling in MiXCR, and kept productive beta chains. Each CDR3 protein appears once, grouped with its most common genes and DNA. The sample yields 43,000 or so distinct CDR3 sequences; about 12% were counted once. Jointly, the top ten make up about 14% of the sample. Sequenced input: a population of CD138-negative cells sorted from bone marrow. Per the publication, the cell subset or site label means: bone marrow mononuclear cells depleted of CD138+ plasma/myeloma cells by negative magnetic selection. The receptors were sampled from a donor older than 35 with multiple myeloma.

In its sample, this clonotype was seen a few times. J is TRBJ2-1 and V is TRBV28; TRBD1 aligns across 9 bases. V shed 7 bases and J 5 bases; nucleotides not matched to a gene: 12. Germline CDR1 and CDR2: MDHEN and SYDVKM. The CDR3 spans 16 residues. CDR3 coding DNA: TGTGCCAGCATAAAATTAGGGACAGGGACTAACAATGAGCAGTTCTTC. Translated, it gives CASIKLGTGTNNEQFF.

This clonotype was counted ten times or more. The genes are TRBV7-2 and TRBJ2-3; D ambiguous. Trimming cost V 0 bases and J 0 bases, with 7 bases left between them. The CDR3 runs to 15 residues. Germline CDR1 SGHTA, CDR2 FQGNSA. This CDR3 reads CASSLAPGSTDTQYF. For the CDR3, the DNA is TGTGCCAGCAGCTTAGCGCCGGGTAGCACAGATACGCAGTATTTT.

This clonotype has just a few counts. A single base separates this from a much larger clone, so it may be a read error. V is TRBV5-1 and J is TRBJ2-1; D may match TRBD1 or TRBD2 (5 bases each). Germline V gene sequence: CDR1 SGHRS, CDR2 YFSETQ. Trimming cost V 4 bases and J 0 bases, with 14 bases left between them. The CDR3 is 16 residues long. CDR3: CASSLGPLSSYNEQFF. CDR3 DNA sequence: TGCGCCAGCAGCCTGGGACCCTTGAGCTCCTACAATGAGCAGTTCTTC.

By share, this clonotype ranks as medium-sized. CDR3 amino acids: CASSLGGSYQETQYF. In DNA form, the CDR3 reads TGTGCCAGCAGCCTGGGGGGTTCATACCAAGAGACCCAGTACTTC. The J gene is TRBJ2-5, the V gene TRBV7-9, with D maybe TRBD2 (6 bases). Germline values: CDR1 SEHNR, CDR2 FQNEAQ (reference sequence). The CDR3 is 15 residues long. Trimming cost V 5 bases and J 0 bases, with 13 bases left between them.

This clonotype has a count of ten or more. The chain employs TRBV20-1 and TRBJ2-1, with D possibly matching TRBD2 (6 bases). Trimming removed 1 base from V and 3 bases from J, with 10 bases in between. The germline V gene encodes CDR1 DFQATT and CDR2 SNEGSKA (reference sequence). The CDR3 loop spans 14 amino acids. The CDR3 protein is CSARGGRIYNEQFF. CDR3 DNA: TGCAGTGCTAGAGGGGGGAGGATCTACAATGAGCAGTTCTTC.

Concerning this clonotype itself: This may stem from a read error, because a much larger clone lies one nucleotide away. In nucleotides, the CDR3 is TGCAACGTTGCCGGGCCCGATCAGCCCCAGCATTTT. It yields the protein CNVAGPDQPQHF. The rearrangement links TRBV29-1 to TRBJ1-5; D gene uncertain. Per germline, CDR1 SQVTM and CDR2 ANQGSEA. The CDR3 consists of 12 residues.

Note on this clonotype: This sequence is one base from a far larger clone and is likely a read error. The chain combines TRBV7-2 with TRBJ1-1; D ambiguous. Germline assignment: CDR1 SGHTA and CDR2 FQGNSA. CDR3 size: 16 residues. The CDR3 spells CASSFPGRTMNTEASF. As DNA, the CDR3 is TGTGCCAGCAGCTTTCCAGGCAGAACAATGAACACTGAAGCTTCCTTT.

This clonotype was counted ten times or more. For the CDR3, the DNA is TGTGCCAGTAGTACAGGGTCTCTGGATGAAAAACTGTTTTTT. The encoded protein is CASSTGSLDEKLFF. The chain couples TRBV19 to TRBJ1-4, with a tentative D call TRBD1 (5 bases). Trimming took 4 bases from V and 6 from J, leaving 12 bases between them. Looked up from germline, CDR1 is LNHDA and CDR2 is SQIVND (reference sequence). The CDR3 contains 14 residues.

This clonotype showed up many times. The J gene is TRBJ2-7, the V gene TRBV2, with a tentative D call TRBD2 (6 bases). The germline gives CDR1 SNHLY, CDR2 FYNNEI. V was cut by 7 bases and J by 6 bases, with 22 bases left in between. The CDR3 spans 15 residues. The CDR3 region is CASIRTPGVGTEQYF. The CDR3 DNA is TGTGCCAGCATACGGACGCCGGGGGTGGGGACCGAGCAGTACTTC.

This clonotype appeared many times. The V gene is TRBV20-1, the J gene TRBJ1-5, with 10 bases aligning to TRBD1. V shed 4 bases, J shed 5 bases, and the junction held 8 bases outside the gene matches. The CDR3 covers 15 residues. Looked up from germline, CDR1 is DFQATT and CDR2 is SNEGSKA (reference sequence). The CDR3 DNA reads as TGCAGTGCTACCGGGGACAGGGGAAGGGATCAGCCCCAGCATTTT. This encodes CSATGDRGRDQPQHF.

This clonotype was picked up a small number of times. The chain couples TRBV24-1 to TRBJ2-1; 11 positions agree with TRBD2. V shed 4 bases and J 11 bases; nucleotides not matched to a gene: 15. The CDR3 consists of 17 residues. Germline CDR1 reads KGHDR; CDR2 reads SFDVKD. As DNA, the CDR3 is TGTGCCACCAGTGACCGGACTGCTAGCGGGAGGTATAATAAGCAGTTCTTC. Residues: CATSDRTASGRYNKQFF.

This clonotype was seen ten or more times. The V gene is TRBV2, the J gene TRBJ2-7; 10 bases align to TRBD2. Trimming at V came to 7 bases and at J to 0 bases, leaving 6 bases not matched to a gene. The CDR3 is 15 residues long. Per the germline V gene, CDR1 is SNHLY and CDR2 is FYNNEI. CDR3 protein: CASTIAGGLSYEQYF. The CDR3 DNA reads as TGTGCCAGCACCATAGCGGGAGGCCTCTCCTACGAGCAGTACTTC.

This clonotype was found many times. The genes are TRBV5-1 and TRBJ2-7, with a possible D match to TRBD1 (6 bases). Trimming removed 2 bases from V and 2 bases from J, with 11 bases in between. The CDR3 consists of 14 residues. The V gene's germline CDR1 is SGHRS and CDR2 YFSETQ. The CDR3 DNA reads as TGCGCCAGCAGCTTACGGGACAAGACCTACGAGCAGTACTTC. As protein: CASSLRDKTYEQYF.

This clonotype was counted at least ten times. Here the CDR3 reads CASKAAGGLVYEQYF. In DNA form, the CDR3 reads TGTGCCAGTAAAGCCGCAGGGGGCTTGGTCTACGAGCAGTACTTC. This chain uses TRBV19 with TRBJ2-7; 8 bases agree with TRBD1. The CDR3 runs 15 residues. The junction had 11 bases not matched to a gene; V was cut back by 7 bases and J by 3 bases. Per the germline V gene, CDR1 is LNHDA and CDR2 is SQIVND (reference sequence).

This clonotype was seen repeatedly, ten times or more. The chain links TRBV20-1 to TRBJ1-1, with 8 bases matching TRBD1. The CDR3 runs to 12 residues. Germline CDR1 is DFQATT and CDR2 is SNEGSKA (reference sequence). CDR3 sequence (DNA): TGCAGCATACCAGGGGGCGGCACTGAAGCTTTCTTT. This gives the protein CSIPGGGTEAFF.

Details on this clonotype: It is likely a read error: a sequence one base away is far more abundant. The V and J genes are TRBV3-2 and TRBJ2-1; the D segment call TRBD2 is taken from the table without a DNA check. TRBV3-2 is a pseudogene segment. The CDR3 is made up of 15 amino acids. The CDR3 reads CASSLLDGPSNEQFF. Written as DNA, the CDR3 is TGTGCCAGCAGCCTACTTGACGGCCCGTCCAATGAGCAGTTCTTC.

This clonotype was recorded a few times. A much more abundant neighbour one base away suggests this may be a read error. The CDR3, as DNA: TGTGCCGGCAGCTTAGGAACCTCTGAAGCTTTCTTT. Translation gives CAGSLGTSEAFF. The chain links TRBV11-3 to TRBJ1-1, with D unresolved. The CDR3 consists of 12 residues. CDR1 is SGHNT and CDR2 is YENEEA in the germline V gene.

Many counts were recorded for this clonotype. The rearrangement links TRBV18 to TRBJ1-2; 7 nucleotides line up with TRBD1. The CDR3 is 14 amino acids. Trimming removed 0 bases from V and 4 bases from J; junction bases left unmatched: 2. Germline loops: CDR1 KGHSH, CDR2 LQKENI. The CDR3 DNA sequence: TGTGCCAGCTCACCACCGGGGGACAGCTATGGCTACACCTTC. Residues: CASSPPGDSYGYTF.

In its sample, this clonotype was seen many times. V usage is TRBV5-1 and J usage is TRBJ1-4; D is unclear. CDR3 length equals 15 residues. V was trimmed by 4 bases and J by 8 bases, leaving 18 bases between them. Germline V CDR1 and CDR2: SGHRS, YFSETQ. In DNA form, the CDR3 reads TGCGCCAGCAGCCTCACCGATCCCAGTCGGGAAAAACTGTTTTTT. The encoded protein is CASSLTDPSREKLFF.

At least ten counts were recorded for this clonotype. This chain links TRBV28 with TRBJ2-7; D not resolved. Trimming cost V 5 bases and J 3 bases, with 14 bases left between them. Germline V CDR1 and CDR2: MDHEN, SYDVKM. The CDR3 is 14 residues long. As DNA, the CDR3 is TGTGCCAGCAGTCCCCCCGAACGGCACTACGAGCAGTACTTC. This sequence encodes CASSPPERHYEQYF.

There are a few counts of this clonotype. A read error may be the cause here, since a much bigger clone is one base away. The CDR3 end shows no conserved phenylalanine or tryptophan, and so a read error is likely. The gene calls are TRBV28 and TRBJ1-2; possibly TRBD1 for D (6 bases). Germline assignment: CDR1 MDHEN and CDR2 SYDVKM. Trimming took 5 bases from V and 4 from J, leaving 14 bases between them. CDR3 length equals 14 residues. CDR3: CASSLRTDIYGYTL. In DNA, the CDR3 is TGTGCCAGCAGTCTACGGACAGATATCTATGGCTACACCCTC.

This clonotype was seen at least ten times. The chain uses TRBV6-6 and TRBJ1-2, with 10 bases matching TRBD1. The CDR3 sequence is 15 residues long. The V segment lost 6 bases and the J segment 8 bases; nucleotides outside the gene matches: 12. CDR1 and CDR2 from the germline V gene are MNHNY and SVGAGI (reference sequence). The DNA of the CDR3 is TGTGCCAGCAGCCCCCCCGGGACAGGGGATAACGGCTACACCTTC. Amino acids: CASSPPGTGDNGYTF.

This clonotype was counted ten times or more. The V call is TRBV28, the J call TRBJ1-6; 7 bases match TRBD1. The CDR3 is made up of 14 amino acids. Looked up from germline, CDR1 is MDHEN and CDR2 is SYDVKM. V lost 6 bases, J lost 10 bases, and 9 bases stayed unmatched. DNA of the CDR3: TGTGCCAGCAGCCGGGGAGGGGGCTGGTCACCCCTCCACTTT. Its translation is CASSRGGGWSPLHF.

As regards this clonotype: The CDR3 does not end in the conserved phenylalanine or tryptophan, so this is likely a read error. The DNA is left out, because the CDR3 cannot be placed on it with certainty; the CDR3 is given as TCRdb lists it. This chain uses TRBV3-1 with TRBJ2-1; the table's D call, TRBD1, was not checked against the DNA. The CDR3 is 11 amino acids long, termini counted. From germline, CDR1 is LGHDT and CDR2 YNNKEL (reference sequence). CDR3 sequence: CAGGLGTERFL.

This clonotype was detected ten times or more. The chain joins TRBV28 to TRBJ2-5, with TRBD2 identical over 7 bases. Germline V gene lookup returns CDR1 MDHEN and CDR2 SYDVKM. Trimming took 6 bases from V and 0 from J; bases not matched to a gene: 7. The length of the CDR3 is 15 residues. This chain's CDR3 is CASRTLALNQETQYF. CDR3 coding DNA: TGTGCCAGCAGGACACTAGCGTTGAACCAAGAGACCCAGTACTTC. Full variable domain (remainder filled in from reference TRBV28 and TRBJ2-5): DVKVTQSSRYLVKRTGEKVFLECVQDMDHENMFWYRQDPGLGLRLIYFSYDVKMKEKGDIPEGYSVSREKKERFSLILESASTNQTSMYLCASRTLALNQETQYFGPGTRLLVL.

This clonotype was counted ten times or more. V gene TRBV20-1 combines with J gene TRBJ1-6; D is unresolved. Trimming left V 4 bases short and J 9 bases short, with 16 bases between. CDR1 and CDR2 from the germline V gene are DFQATT and SNEGSKA (reference sequence). The CDR3 is made up of 14 amino acids. In DNA form, the CDR3 reads TGCAGTGCTACCTCACAGAGCTGGGGTTCACCCCTCCACTTT. Encoded protein: CSATSQSWGSPLHF.

In this sample, this clonotype turned up many times. The chain joins TRBV5-1 to TRBJ1-1; D is unresolved. This CDR3 has 15 residues. From germline, CDR1 is SGHRS and CDR2 YFSETQ. Deletions cut 3 bases from V and 1 base from J, with 13 bases between. The DNA for the CDR3 is TGCGCCAGCAGCTGGTTGGGTCTCGAGAACACTGAAGCTTTCTTT. Amino acids: CASSWLGLENTEAFF.